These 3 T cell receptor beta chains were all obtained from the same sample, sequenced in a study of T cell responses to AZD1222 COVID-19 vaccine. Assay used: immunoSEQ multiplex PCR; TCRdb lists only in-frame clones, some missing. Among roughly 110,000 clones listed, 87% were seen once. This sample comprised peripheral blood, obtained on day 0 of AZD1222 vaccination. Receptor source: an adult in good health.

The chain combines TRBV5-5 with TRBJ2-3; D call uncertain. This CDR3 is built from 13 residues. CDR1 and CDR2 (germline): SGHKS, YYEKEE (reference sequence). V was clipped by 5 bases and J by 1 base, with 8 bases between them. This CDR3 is CASRVLGTDTQYF. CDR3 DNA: TGTGCCAGCAGGGTATTAGGCACAGATACGCAGTATTTT.

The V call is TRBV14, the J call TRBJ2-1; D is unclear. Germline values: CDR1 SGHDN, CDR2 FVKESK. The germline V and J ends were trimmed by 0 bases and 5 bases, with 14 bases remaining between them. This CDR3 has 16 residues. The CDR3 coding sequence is TGTGCCAGCAGCCAAGACCCTTTCGGGCACGACAATGAGCAGTTCTTC. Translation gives CASSQDPFGHDNEQFF.

This CDR3 reads CASSQGSGRDTDTQYF. CDR3 nucleotide sequence: TGCGCCAGCAGCCAAGGGAGCGGGAGGGACACAGATACGCAGTATTTT. The chain couples TRBV4-3 to TRBJ2-3; 10 nucleotides match TRBD2. The CDR3 loop spans 16 amino acids. V lost 1 base and J lost 2; bases outside the gene matches: 3. Germline CDR1 and CDR2: LGHNA and YSLEER.